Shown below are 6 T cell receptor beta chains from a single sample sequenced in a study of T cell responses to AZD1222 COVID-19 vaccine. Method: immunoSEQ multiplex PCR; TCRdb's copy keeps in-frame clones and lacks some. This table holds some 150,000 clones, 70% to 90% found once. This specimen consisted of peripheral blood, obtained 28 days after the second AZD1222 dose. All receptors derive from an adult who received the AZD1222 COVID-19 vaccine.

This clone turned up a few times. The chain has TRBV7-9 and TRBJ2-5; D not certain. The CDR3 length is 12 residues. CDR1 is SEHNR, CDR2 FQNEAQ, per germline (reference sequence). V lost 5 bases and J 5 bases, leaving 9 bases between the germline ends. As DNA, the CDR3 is TGTGCCAGCAGCCGGACGGTGGAGACCCAGTACTTC. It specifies CASSRTVETQYF.

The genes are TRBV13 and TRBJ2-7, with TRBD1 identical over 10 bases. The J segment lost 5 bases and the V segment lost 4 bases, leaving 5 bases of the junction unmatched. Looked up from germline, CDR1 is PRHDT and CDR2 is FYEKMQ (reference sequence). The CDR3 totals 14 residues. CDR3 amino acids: CASSSTDRGNEQYF. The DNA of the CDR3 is TGTGCCAGCAGCTCAACGGACAGGGGGAACGAGCAGTACTTC.

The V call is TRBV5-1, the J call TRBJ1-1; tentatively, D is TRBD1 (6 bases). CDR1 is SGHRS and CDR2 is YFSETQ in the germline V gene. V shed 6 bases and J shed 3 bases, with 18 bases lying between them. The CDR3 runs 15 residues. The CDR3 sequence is CASNMRGHADTEAFF. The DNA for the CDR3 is TGCGCCAGCAACATGAGGGGACACGCGGACACTGAAGCTTTCTTT.

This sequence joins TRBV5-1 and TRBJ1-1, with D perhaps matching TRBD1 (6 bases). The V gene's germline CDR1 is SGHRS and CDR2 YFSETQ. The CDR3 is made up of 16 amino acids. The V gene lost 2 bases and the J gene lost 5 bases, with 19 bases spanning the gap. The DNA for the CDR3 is TGCGCCAGCAGCTTAGGGGGAGTCCGCACATTTACTGAAGCTTTCTTT. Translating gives CASSLGGVRTFTEAFF.

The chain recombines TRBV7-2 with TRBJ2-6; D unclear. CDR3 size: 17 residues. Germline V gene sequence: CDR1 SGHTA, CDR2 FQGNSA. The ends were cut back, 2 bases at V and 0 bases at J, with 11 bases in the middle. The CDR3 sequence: CASSLLGSTSGANVLTF. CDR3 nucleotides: TGTGCCAGCAGCTTATTGGGCAGCACCTCTGGGGCCAACGTCCTGACTTTC.

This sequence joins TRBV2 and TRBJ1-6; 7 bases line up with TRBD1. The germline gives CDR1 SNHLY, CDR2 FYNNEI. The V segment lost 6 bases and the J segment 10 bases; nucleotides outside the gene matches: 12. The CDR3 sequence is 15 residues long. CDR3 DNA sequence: TGTGCCAGCAGACCTAGAGGGACAGTTGGGTCACCCCTCCACTTT. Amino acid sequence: CASRPRGTVGSPLHF.